This T cell receptor (beta chain) was found in a study of OX40 agonist ivuxolimab in advanced cancers. Study background: Prior anti-PD-1, anti-PD-L1 or anti-CTLA-4 therapy was allowed; 40% to 50% had some.

Trimming took off 0 bases at V and 3 bases at J, with 10 bases between the two ends. This CDR3 is built from 15 residues. The germline gives CDR1 SGHAT, CDR2 FQNNGV. Autoimmune disease history or systemic immunosuppression meant exclusion. The data were produced by immunoSEQ multiplex PCR, yet TCRdb's version contains in-frame clones alone and is incomplete. Altogether around 60,000 clones are present, about 87% being singletons, with the ten largest covering roughly 0.66%. Points from the study as a whole: Clones of CD4+ and CD8+ blood T cells grew by week 6 at doses of 0.1 to 3.0 mg/kg.

To note about this clone: Its antigen is currently unknown. Additional DNA sequences in this sample encode the identical CDR3.

The starting material was CD4+ or CD8+ T cells sorted from blood, obtained in a trial of the OX40 agonist ivuxolimab. The sequence derives from an adult with an advanced solid tumor such as melanoma, head and neck, liver or kidney cancer. The chain recombines TRBV11-2 with TRBJ2-3, with a possible D match to TRBD1 (6 bases). The CDR3 loop is CASSLEGGRTDTQYF. The CDR3 DNA reads as TGTGCCAGCAGCTTAGAAGGGGGACGGACAGATACGCAGTATTTT.